These 13 T cell receptor beta chains share one sample of origin, sequenced in a study of blood T cell repertoires in COVID-19 (dated by TCRdb to the early 2020s). Receptors were amplified or captured by the immunoSEQ multiplex PCR assay. Not all clones reach the TCRdb copy of this immuneACCESS table, which keeps in-frame sequences only. Checked studies attribute under half of the gap to unresolved V genes and leave the rest unexplained. The sample table holds 400,000 to 450,000 clones, of which around 89% were seen once. The ten largest clones capture 10% to 15% of the sample. Specimen: peripheral blood. The receptors shown here come from a woman aged 50 to 60 with COVID-19, enrolled during active disease.

V usage is TRBV5-6 and J usage is TRBJ1-1; a possible D gene is TRBD1 (5 bases). Trimming removed 0 bases at V and 0 bases at J, with 9 bases between. Germline assignment: CDR1 SGHDT and CDR2 YYEEEE. The CDR3 consists of 15 residues. CDR3 DNA: TGTGCCAGCAGCTTGGAAAGGGGCTTGAACACTGAAGCTTTCTTT. This encodes CASSLERGLNTEAFF.

The chain joins TRBV2 to TRBJ2-7, with D possibly being TRBD1 (5 bases). The V gene's germline CDR1 is SNHLY and CDR2 FYNNEI. The CDR3 totals 13 residues. The V and J ends lost 1 base and 6 bases respectively, with 10 bases between them. CDR3 nucleotides: TGTGCCAGCAGTGAAGTGAGGCAGGGCGAGCAGTACTTC. This encodes CASSEVRQGEQYF.

This clone was seen a few times. This rearrangement joins TRBV2 to TRBJ1-5, with no clear D. Trimming stripped 5 bases from V and 2 bases from J, with 10 bases between. CDR3 length: 14 residues. The germline V gene has CDR1 SNHLY and CDR2 FYNNEI. DNA of the CDR3: TGTGCCAGCAGTCCCGGGGAAGGCAATCAGCCCCAGCATTTT. Protein: CASSPGEGNQPQHF.

The rearrangement joins TRBV27 to TRBJ1-2, with 10 bases lining up with TRBD1. Germline V gene data show CDR1 as MNHEY and CDR2 as SMNVEV (reference sequence). This CDR3 comprises 14 residues. Trimming cost V 5 bases and J 7 bases; bases outside gene matches: 7. The CDR3 sequence: CASSPNRDRGGYTF. CDR3 coding DNA: TGTGCCAGCAGTCCTAACCGGGACAGGGGTGGCTACACCTTC.

The chain couples TRBV6-6 to TRBJ1-6; 10 bases map to TRBD1. This CDR3 has 18 amino acids. The germline V gene has CDR1 MNHNY and CDR2 SVGAGI (reference sequence). The V gene end was trimmed by 5 bases and the J gene end by 1 base; junction bases not matched to a gene: 8. CDR3: CASSRGQGNRSYNSPLHF. The CDR3 DNA reads as TGTGCCAGCAGTCGGGGACAGGGGAATCGGTCCTATAATTCACCCCTCCACTTT.

The V gene is TRBV6-2 or TRBV6-3, the J gene TRBJ2-5; 8 bases match TRBD2. Germline CDR1 and CDR2: MNHEY and SVGEGT. CDR3 length: 14 amino acids. Unmatched junction bases numbered 7, after V lost 5 bases and J lost 5 bases. The CDR3 region is CASSDGGAEETQYF. The CDR3 DNA is TGTGCCAGCAGTGACGGGGGGGCCGAGGAGACCCAGTACTTC.

The chain uses TRBV18 and TRBJ2-1, with TRBD2 matching over 9 bases. CDR1 and CDR2 from the germline V gene are KGHSH and LQKENI. This CDR3 contains 17 residues. V lost 4 bases to trimming and J lost 1 base; unmatched junction nucleotides: 8. CDR3 nucleotide sequence: TGTGCCAGCTCACTCTCTTTAGCGGGGGCGTCCTACAATGAGCAGTTCTTC. Translation: CASSLSLAGASYNEQFF.

The genes are TRBV5-1 and TRBJ1-6, with a tentative D call TRBD1 (6 bases). Germline CDR1 is SGHRS and CDR2 is YFSETQ. The CDR3 runs 18 residues. Trimming stripped 0 bases from V and 4 bases from J, with 17 bases between. The CDR3 reads CASSLALGDNPYNSPLHF. The CDR3 bases are TGCGCCAGCAGCTTGGCCTTGGGGGACAACCCATATAATTCACCCCTCCACTTT.

This clone was counted a single time. CDR3 sequence reads: CASSLPALTAFF. The CDR3 coding sequence is TGTGCCAGCAGCTTGCCAGCGTTGACGGCTTTCTTT. The chain has TRBV5-8 and TRBJ1-1; D is unclear. The V end lost 1 base, the J end lost 11 bases, and 12 bases lay between the germline ends. The CDR3 is made up of 12 amino acids. Germline loops: CDR1 SGHTS, CDR2 YDEGEE.

The chain joins TRBV2 to TRBJ1-2; D gene ambiguous. The germline V gene has CDR1 SNHLY and CDR2 FYNNEI. The V gene lost 6 bases and the J gene lost 4 bases, with 12 bases spanning the gap. The CDR3 has 13 residues. The CDR3 region is CASRPESLYGYTF. The CDR3 DNA follows: TGTGCCAGCAGACCCGAGAGTCTCTATGGCTACACCTTC.

This clone was seen only once. This sequence joins TRBV4-1 and TRBJ2-2, with 11 bases aligning to TRBD2. Germline CDR1 is MGHRA and CDR2 is YSYEKL. With 1 base clipped from V and 8 bases from J, the junction kept 15 bases outside the gene matches. This CDR3 has 19 amino acids. CDR3 loop: CASSQVALAGGYVSGELFF. CDR3 coding DNA: TGCGCCAGCAGCCAAGTCGCCCTAGCGGGGGGCTACGTGTCAGGGGAGCTGTTTTTT.

This clone is a singleton in its sample. CDR3 protein: CAWSMPPGLAVSGELFF. For the CDR3, the DNA is TGTGCCTGGAGTATGCCGCCGGGACTAGCTGTTTCCGGGGAGCTGTTTTTT. V is TRBV30 and J is TRBJ2-2; 9 bases align to TRBD2. The CDR3 is 17 amino acids. J gave up 6 bases and V 2 bases, and 13 bases lay outside the gene matches. Germline lookup yields CDR1 GTSNPN and CDR2 SVGIG (reference sequence).

Turning to this clone: The same CDR3 is also encoded by other DNA sequences in this sample. CDR3 region: CASSYGERTEAFF. The CDR3 bases are TGTGCCAGCAGTTACGGGGAGAGGACTGAAGCTTTCTTT. The V call is TRBV6-5, the J call TRBJ1-1, with unresolved D. CDR1 is MNHEY, CDR2 SVGAGI, per germline. Trimming removed 2 bases at V and 5 bases at J, with 9 bases between. This CDR3 contains 13 residues.